Listed here are 10 T cell receptor beta chains from one sample, sequenced in a study of T cell changes during pregnancy in multiple sclerosis. Assay: immunoSEQ multiplex PCR; the TCRdb copy retains only in-frame clones and omits some. The sample has under 85,000 clones, 90% seen once. The input for sequencing was peripheral blood, taken after pregnancy. These receptors were taken from a female donor in good health, enrolled as a control in a pregnancy study.

The genes are TRBV5-1 and TRBJ2-3, with D unresolved. Trimming pared 0 bases from V and 3 bases from J, leaving 8 bases between. Germline lookup yields CDR1 SGHRS and CDR2 YFSETQ. CDR3 length: 14 amino acids. The DNA for the CDR3 is TGCGCCAGCAGCTTGGTACTCCAAACAGATACGCAGTATTTT. It codes for CASSLVLQTDTQYF.

The genes are TRBV6-5 and TRBJ1-4; no clear D. Per germline, CDR1 MNHEY and CDR2 SVGAGI. Trimming shortened V by 1 base and J by 7 bases, and 7 bases separated the two germline ends. CDR3 length equals 13 residues. The DNA for the CDR3 is TGTGCCAGCAGTTACTATTCGGGTGAAAAACTGTTTTTT. As protein: CASSYYSGEKLFF.

The J gene is TRBJ2-7, the V gene TRBV27; D remains unclear. Trimming stripped 6 bases from V and 6 bases from J, with 12 bases between. The CDR3 loop spans 12 amino acids. Germline CDR1 is MNHEY and CDR2 is SMNVEV (reference sequence). CDR3 sequence (DNA): TGTGCCAGCAGGTCGAGGTTGTCCGAGCAGTACTTC. This translates into CASRSRLSEQYF.

V gene TRBV6-6 combines with J gene TRBJ2-7; D possibly corresponds to TRBD1 (5 bases). V lost 4 bases to trimming and J lost 6 bases, with 13 bases between them. CDR3 length: 13 amino acids. CDR1 MNHNY and CDR2 SVGAGI come from the germline V gene (reference sequence). The DNA of the CDR3 is TGTGCCAGCAGTTCGTGGACAACTCCCGAGCAGTACTTC. It yields the protein CASSSWTTPEQYF.

The J gene is TRBJ2-5, the V gene TRBV29-1, with 11 bases that match TRBD1. V was pared by 4 bases and J by 5 bases, with 12 bases of the junction left unmatched. This CDR3 is built from 16 residues. Germline assignment: CDR1 SQVTM and CDR2 ANQGSEA. CDR3 bases: TGCAGCGTTGGTGGGGGACAGGGGGGGTCTCAGGAGACCCAGTACTTC. Translated: CSVGGGQGGSQETQYF.

This sequence joins TRBV27 and TRBJ1-2, with D perhaps TRBD1 (5 bases). The germline V gene encodes CDR1 MNHEY and CDR2 SMNVEV (reference sequence). The CDR3 extends over 13 amino acids. The ends were cut back, 5 bases at V and 5 bases at J, with 12 bases in the middle. The CDR3 nucleotides are TGTGCCAGCAGTCGTGGGGCCCAATATGGCTACACCTTC. As protein: CASSRGAQYGYTF.

This clone was seen just once. The chain combines TRBV7-8 with TRBJ2-5, with TRBD2 matching over 11 bases. The CDR3 is made up of 16 amino acids. Germline-derived CDR1 and CDR2 are SGHVS and FQNEAQ. V lost 5 bases to trimming and J lost 2 bases; unmatched junction nucleotides: 7. The CDR3 sequence is CASSDRLAGFQETQYF. The DNA for the CDR3 is TGTGCCAGCAGCGACCGACTAGCGGGATTTCAAGAGACCCAGTACTTC.

The chain employs TRBV25-1 and TRBJ2-1; D is unresolved. CDR1 and CDR2 from the germline V gene are MGHDK and SYGVNS. V dropped 3 bases and J dropped 12 bases, with 18 bases sitting between them. The CDR3 totals 14 residues. CDR3 nucleotide sequence: TGTGCCAGCAGTGATCTAGACGACCTTCGAGGGCAGTTCTTC. Translation: CASSDLDDLRGQFF.

V usage is TRBV18 and J usage is TRBJ2-1; 9 nucleotides match TRBD2. Germline loops: CDR1 KGHSH, CDR2 LQKENI. CDR3 length: 16 amino acids. V lost 0 bases and J lost 0; bases outside the gene matches: 0. DNA of the CDR3: TGTGCCAGCTCACCACCTAGCGGGAGCTCCTACAATGAGCAGTTCTTC. Its protein product is CASSPPSGSSYNEQFF.

CDR3 DNA: TGCGCCAGCAGCCGACAGGGTACCTACAATGAGCAGTTCTTC. Encoded protein: CASSRQGTYNEQFF. V usage is TRBV5-1 and J usage is TRBJ2-1; 7 positions match TRBD1. V lost 4 bases and J lost 2; bases outside the gene matches: 3. The germline gives CDR1 SGHRS, CDR2 YFSETQ. The CDR3 contains 14 residues.